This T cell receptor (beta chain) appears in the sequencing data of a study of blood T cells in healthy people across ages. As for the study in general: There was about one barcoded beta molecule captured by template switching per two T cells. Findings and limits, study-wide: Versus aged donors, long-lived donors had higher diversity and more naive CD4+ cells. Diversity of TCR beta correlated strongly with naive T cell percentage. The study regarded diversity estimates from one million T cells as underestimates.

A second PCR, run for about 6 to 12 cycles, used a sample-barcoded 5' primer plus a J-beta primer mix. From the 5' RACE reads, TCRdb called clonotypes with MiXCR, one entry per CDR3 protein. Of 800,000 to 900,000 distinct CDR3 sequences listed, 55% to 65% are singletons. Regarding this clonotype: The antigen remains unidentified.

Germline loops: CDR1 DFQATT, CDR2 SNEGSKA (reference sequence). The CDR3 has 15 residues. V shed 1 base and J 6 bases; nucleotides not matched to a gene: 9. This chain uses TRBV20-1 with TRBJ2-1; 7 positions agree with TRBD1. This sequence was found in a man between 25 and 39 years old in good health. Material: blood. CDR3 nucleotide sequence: TGCAGTGCTAGAGCCCGACAGGGTCACCGCAATGAGCAGTTCTTC. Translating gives CSARARQGHRNEQFF.